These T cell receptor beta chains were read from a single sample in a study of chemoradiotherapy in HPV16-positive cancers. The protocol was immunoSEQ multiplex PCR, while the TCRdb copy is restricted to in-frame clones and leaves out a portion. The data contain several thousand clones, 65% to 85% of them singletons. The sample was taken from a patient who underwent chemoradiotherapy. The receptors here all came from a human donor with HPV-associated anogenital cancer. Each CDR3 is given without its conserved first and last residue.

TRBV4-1,ASSHPLRGLAEETQY
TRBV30,ARRQGPYEQY
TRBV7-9,ASSPMAGPQETQY
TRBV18,ASSPRDGGMNTEAF
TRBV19,ASSDSGTSVYRGNEQF
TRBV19,ASSSGVNYGYT
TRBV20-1,SASDNNEQF
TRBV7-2,ASSPDLDQPQH
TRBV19,ASEGTGGNQPQH
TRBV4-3,ASSPGRNYGYT
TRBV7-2,ASSIDRVSDYGYT
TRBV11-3,ASSLTSGYTDTQY
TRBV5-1,ASSLAGGQAHSGANVLT
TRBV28,ASSFGPGSDYGYT
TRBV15,ATSRGQGDGDTQY
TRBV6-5,ASSSSGASRETQY
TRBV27,ASSLSRGHEQY
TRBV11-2,ASSSVRTDRDNEQF
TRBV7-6,ASSLGTSGGALTYEQY
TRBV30,AWSKQGASTDTQY
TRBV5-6,ASSFRDTQY
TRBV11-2,ASSLEWGYQSSGNTIY
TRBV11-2,ASSVRHPGGGNTEAF
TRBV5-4,ASSLGSDTQY
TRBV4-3,ASSPTGQGTGSPLH
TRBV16,ASSQSGGNKNIQY
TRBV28,ASSFWESTTNEKLF
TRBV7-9,ASSQGAGQGNQEQY
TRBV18,ASSPPILGNTEAF
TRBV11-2,ASSPGVPGNTIY
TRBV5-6,ASSRGAGFSYEQY
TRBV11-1,ASSSTGGTGNTIY
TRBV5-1,ASSSTGTSVYNEQF
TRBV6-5,ASSYGAPRDYGYT
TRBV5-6,ASSTGAYQPQH
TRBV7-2,ASNLDGRGHEQY
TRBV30,AWSVAEVITEAF
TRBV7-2,ASRPPGLAADTQY